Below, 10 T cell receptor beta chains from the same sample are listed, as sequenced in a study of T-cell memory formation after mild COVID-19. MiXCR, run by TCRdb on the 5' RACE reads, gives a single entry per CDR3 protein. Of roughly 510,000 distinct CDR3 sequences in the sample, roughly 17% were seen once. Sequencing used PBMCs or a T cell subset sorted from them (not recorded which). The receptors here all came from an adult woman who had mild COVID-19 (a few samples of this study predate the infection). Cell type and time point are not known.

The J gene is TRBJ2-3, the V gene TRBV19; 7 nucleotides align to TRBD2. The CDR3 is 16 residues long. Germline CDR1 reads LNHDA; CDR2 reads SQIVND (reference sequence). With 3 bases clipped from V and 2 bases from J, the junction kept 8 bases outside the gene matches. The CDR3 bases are TGTGCCAGTAGTATCCGGTCTCGGGAGGACACAGATACGCAGTATTTT. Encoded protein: CASSIRSREDTDTQYF.

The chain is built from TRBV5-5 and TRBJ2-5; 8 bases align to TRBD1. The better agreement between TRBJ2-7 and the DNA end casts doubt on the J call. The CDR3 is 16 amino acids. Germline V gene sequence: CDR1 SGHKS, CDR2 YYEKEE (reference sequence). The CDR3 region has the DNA TGTGCCAGCAGCCCGAACCCCGACAGGGGTCCCTACGAGCAGTACTTC. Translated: CASSPNPDRGPYEQYF.

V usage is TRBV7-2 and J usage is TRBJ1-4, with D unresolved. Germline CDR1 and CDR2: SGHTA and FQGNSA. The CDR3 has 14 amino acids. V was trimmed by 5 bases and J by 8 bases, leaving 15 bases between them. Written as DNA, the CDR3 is TGTGCCAGCAGCGCGGGCCAGCCGGTGGAAAAACTGTTTTTT. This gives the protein CASSAGQPVEKLFF.

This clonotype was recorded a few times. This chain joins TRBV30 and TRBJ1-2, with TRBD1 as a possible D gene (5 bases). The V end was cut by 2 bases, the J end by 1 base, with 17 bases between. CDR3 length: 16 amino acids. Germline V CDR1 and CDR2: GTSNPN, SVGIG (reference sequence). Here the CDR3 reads CAWSPPPGRYNYGYTF. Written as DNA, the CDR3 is TGTGCCTGGAGTCCCCCCCCGGGACGGTATAACTATGGCTACACCTTC. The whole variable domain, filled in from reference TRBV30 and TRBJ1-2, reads SQTIHQWPATLVQPVGSPLSLECTVEGTSNPNLYWYRQAAGRGLQLLFYSVGIGQISSEVPQNLSASRPQDRQFILSSKKLLLSDSGFYLCAWSPPPGRYNYGYTFGSGTRLTVV.

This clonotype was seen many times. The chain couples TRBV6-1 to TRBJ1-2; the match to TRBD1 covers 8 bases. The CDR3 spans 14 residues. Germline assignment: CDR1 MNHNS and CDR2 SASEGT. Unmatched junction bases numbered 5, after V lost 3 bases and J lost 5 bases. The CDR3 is CASSDGTGLYGYTF. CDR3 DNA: TGTGCCAGCAGTGATGGGACAGGCCTATATGGCTACACCTTC.

The CDR3 nucleotides are TGTGCCAGCAGTCCCACCGCGCGCAACAATGAGCAGTTCTTC. It codes for CASSPTARNNEQFF. The chain carries TRBV6-5 and TRBJ2-1; D remains ambiguous. V lost 5 bases, J lost 5 bases, and 13 bases lay in between. The CDR3 is 14 amino acids. Germline CDR1 and CDR2: MNHEY and SVGAGI.

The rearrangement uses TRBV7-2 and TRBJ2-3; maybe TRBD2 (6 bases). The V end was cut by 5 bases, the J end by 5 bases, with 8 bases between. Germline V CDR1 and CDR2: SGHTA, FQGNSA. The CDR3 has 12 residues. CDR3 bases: TGTGCCAGCAGCCCGCGGGGAGATACGCAGTATTTT. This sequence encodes CASSPRGDTQYF.

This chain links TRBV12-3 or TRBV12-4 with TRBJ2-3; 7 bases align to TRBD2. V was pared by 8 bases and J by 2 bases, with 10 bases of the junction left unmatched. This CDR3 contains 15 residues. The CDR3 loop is CASLGLSGDTDTQYF. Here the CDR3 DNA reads TGTGCCAGCCTCGGCTTGAGCGGGGACACAGATACGCAGTATTTT.

As DNA, the CDR3 is TGCAGCGTCCAGGGGACGTCGTTTGAAGCTTTCTTT. Translating it yields CSVQGTSFEAFF. V is TRBV29-1 and J is TRBJ1-1; possible D gene TRBD1, 6 bases. The CDR3 extends over 12 amino acids. CDR1 is SQVTM, CDR2 ANQGSEA, per germline. Trimming removed 6 bases from V and 7 bases from J, with 15 bases in between.

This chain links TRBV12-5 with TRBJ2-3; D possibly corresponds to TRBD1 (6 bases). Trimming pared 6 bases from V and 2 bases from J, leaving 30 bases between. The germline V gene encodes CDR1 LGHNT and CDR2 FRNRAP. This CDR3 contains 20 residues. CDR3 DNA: TGTGCTAGTGGACTCACCTGGCCCCCCCCCAGGGGCCCCGACACAGATACGCAGTATTTT. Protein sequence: CASGLTWPPPRGPDTDTQYF.